The next 15 T cell receptor beta chains were all read from a single sample in a study of blood T cells in healthy people across ages. The second PCR ran roughly 6 to 11 cycles with a sample-barcoded 5' primer and J-beta primers. TCRdb called the 5' RACE reads again in MiXCR, with one record for every CDR3 protein. The table includes some 1,000,000 distinct CDR3 sequences, less than 25% detected once. In addition, the sample was reused for a study of T cells of mothers and their children.

The material sequenced was blood. Receptors were obtained from a girl aged 2 to 9 in good health.

The J gene is TRBJ2-2, the V gene TRBV25-1; possible D gene TRBD2, 5 bases. Trimming pared 5 bases from V and 6 bases from J, leaving 16 bases between. Germline lookup yields CDR1 MGHDK and CDR2 SYGVNS. This CDR3 is 15 amino acids long. The CDR3 nucleotides read TGTGCCAGCAGTCCCCCCCATGACTATTCCGGGGAGCTGTTTTTT. Its translation is CASSPPHDYSGELFF.

About this clonotype: One end of the junction varies from germline; a read error may be responsible. The rearrangement joins TRBV28 to TRBJ2-5, with D unclear. This CDR3 is built from 13 residues. The germline V gene has CDR1 MDHEN and CDR2 SYDVKM. CDR3 amino acids: CATSFRAEEAQYF. For the CDR3, the DNA is TGTGCCACTTCGTTCCGGGCCGAAGAGGCCCAGTACTTC.

In this sample, this clonotype turned up a few times. The chain combines TRBV7-2 with TRBJ1-1, with no clear D. Trimming cost V 0 bases and J 8 bases, with 10 bases left between them. The CDR3 extends over 13 amino acids. Germline CDR1 and CDR2: SGHTA and FQGNSA. This chain's CDR3 is CASSLAHSSEAFF. The DNA for the CDR3 is TGTGCCAGCAGCTTAGCGCACAGCTCGGAAGCTTTCTTT.

The chain carries TRBV28 and TRBJ1-1; D not resolved. Trimming left V 5 bases short and J 5 bases short, with 15 bases between. Looked up from germline, CDR1 is MDHEN and CDR2 is SYDVKM. The CDR3 sequence is 14 residues long. The CDR3 sequence is CASSRFLEGTEAFF. For the CDR3, the DNA is TGTGCCAGCAGTCGCTTCCTGGAGGGAACTGAAGCTTTCTTT.

This clonotype was counted many times. CDR3 coding DNA: TGCAGCGTTGAAGGGGGAGCCGGGGCCAACGTCCTGACTTTC. Protein product: CSVEGGAGANVLTF. The chain couples TRBV29-1 to TRBJ2-6; D is possibly TRBD2 (5 bases). This CDR3 is 14 amino acids long. Germline CDR1 SQVTM, CDR2 ANQGSEA. Trimming shortened V by 1 base and J by 4 bases, and 8 bases separated the two germline ends. The full variable domain, with the rest looked up from reference TRBV29-1 and TRBJ2-6, is SAVISQKPSRDICQRGTSLTIQCQVDSQVTMMFWYRQQPGQSLTLIATANQGSEATYESGFVIDKFPISRPNLTFSTLTVSNMSPEDSSIYLCSVEGGAGANVLTFGAGSRLTVL.

V is TRBV20-1 and J is TRBJ2-3, with TRBD2 matching 8 bases. CDR1 and CDR2 (germline): DFQATT, SNEGSKA (reference sequence). J gave up 2 bases and V 4 bases, and 11 bases lay outside the gene matches. The CDR3 loop spans 16 amino acids. This chain's CDR3 is CSATAWTSQLTDTQYF. DNA of the CDR3: TGCAGTGCTACCGCCTGGACTAGCCAACTCACAGATACGCAGTATTTT.

The V and J genes are TRBV2 and TRBJ1-1; no reliable D call. The CDR3 is 15 residues long. Germline V lookup: CDR1 SNHLY, CDR2 FYNNEI. The V gene lost 2 bases and the J gene lost 5 bases, with 15 bases spanning the gap. The CDR3 bases are TGTGCCAGCAGTGAATCGGACCCCGTGGGAACTGAAGCTTTCTTT. It is translated as CASSESDPVGTEAFF.

The CDR3 protein is CASSLASSGSNEQFF. The DNA for the CDR3 is TGCGCCAGCAGCTTGGCGTCCAGCGGGAGCAATGAGCAGTTCTTC. The V and J genes are TRBV5-1 and TRBJ2-1; 8 bases are a match to TRBD2. Germline CDR1 is SGHRS and CDR2 is YFSETQ. The ends lost 0 bases at V and 6 bases at J; junction bases unmatched: 5. The CDR3 consists of 15 residues.

The chain employs TRBV15 and TRBJ1-5; D gene uncertain. CDR3 size: 15 residues. Trimming left V 1 base short and J 2 bases short, with 9 bases between. Germline loops: CDR1 LNHNV, CDR2 YYDKDF (reference sequence). The CDR3 sequence is CATSRGDTRNQPQHF. CDR3 nucleotides: TGTGCCACCAGCAGAGGCGACACGCGCAATCAGCCCCAGCATTTT.

This clonotype is a singleton in its sample. As DNA, the CDR3 is TGTGCCAGCAGGCTTTCAGGGGGGAATGAGCAGTTCTTC. It encodes CASRLSGGNEQFF. V gene TRBV27 combines with J gene TRBJ2-5; TRBD1 might be the D (7 bases). The J call may be wrong; the DNA end is better matched by TRBJ2-1. This CDR3 contains 13 residues. CDR1 is MNHEY and CDR2 is SMNVEV in the germline V gene (reference sequence).

J is TRBJ2-1 and V is TRBV6-2 or TRBV6-3; 12 bases map to TRBD2. The CDR3 is made up of 15 amino acids. The J segment lost 6 bases and the V segment lost 6 bases, leaving 6 bases of the junction unmatched. Germline V gene data show CDR1 as MNHEY and CDR2 as SVGEGT. The chain's CDR3 is CASRPGLAGSNEQFF. The DNA of the CDR3 is TGTGCCAGCAGACCCGGACTAGCGGGAAGCAATGAGCAGTTCTTC.

In its sample, this clonotype was seen a few times. The rearrangement joins TRBV10-3 to TRBJ2-1; D not certain. V was cut by 0 bases and J by 7 bases, with 7 bases left in between. Germline assignment: CDR1 ENHRY and CDR2 SYGVKD. There are 13 residues in the CDR3. CDR3 sequence (DNA): TGTGCCATCAGTGAGTCTCGGGTAAATGAGCAGTTCTTC. It yields the protein CAISESRVNEQFF.

The chain uses TRBV10-3 and TRBJ2-1; possibly TRBD1 for D (6 bases). This CDR3 spans 16 amino acids. Germline CDR1 and CDR2: ENHRY and SYGVKD. Between the trimmed V and J ends, which lost 4 bases and 0 bases, there was a span of 13 bases. The CDR3 DNA sequence: TGTGCCATCAGTGGAGGGGGTCTTAGCTCCTACAATGAGCAGTTCTTC. Its protein is CAISGGGLSSYNEQFF.

This clonotype has ten or more counts. The gene calls are TRBV25-1 and TRBJ1-2, with no clear D. This CDR3 has 14 residues. V dropped 3 bases and J dropped 6 bases, with 14 bases sitting between them. CDR1 MGHDK and CDR2 SYGVNS come from the germline V gene. For the CDR3, the DNA is TGTGCCAGCAGTGAGTCCGGGCTCAAGAATGGCTACACCTTC. This codes for CASSESGLKNGYTF.

The chain carries TRBV7-9 and TRBJ2-3; D is possibly TRBD1 (5 bases). The CDR3 spans 14 residues. The V end lost 4 bases, the J end lost 6 bases, and 14 bases lay between the germline ends. Germline-derived CDR1 and CDR2 are SEHNR and FQNEAQ (reference sequence). CDR3 sequence (DNA): TGTGCCAGCAGCTCCCATAGGGGAAAGGATACGCAGTATTTT. Translation: CASSSHRGKDTQYF. The variable domain in full, completed from reference TRBV7-9 and TRBJ2-3, reads DTGVSQNPRHKITKRGQNVTFRCDPISEHNRLYWYRQTLGQGPEFLTYFQNEAQLEKSRLLSDRFSAERPKGSFSTLEIQRTEQGDSAMYLCASSSHRGKDTQYFGPGTRLTVL.